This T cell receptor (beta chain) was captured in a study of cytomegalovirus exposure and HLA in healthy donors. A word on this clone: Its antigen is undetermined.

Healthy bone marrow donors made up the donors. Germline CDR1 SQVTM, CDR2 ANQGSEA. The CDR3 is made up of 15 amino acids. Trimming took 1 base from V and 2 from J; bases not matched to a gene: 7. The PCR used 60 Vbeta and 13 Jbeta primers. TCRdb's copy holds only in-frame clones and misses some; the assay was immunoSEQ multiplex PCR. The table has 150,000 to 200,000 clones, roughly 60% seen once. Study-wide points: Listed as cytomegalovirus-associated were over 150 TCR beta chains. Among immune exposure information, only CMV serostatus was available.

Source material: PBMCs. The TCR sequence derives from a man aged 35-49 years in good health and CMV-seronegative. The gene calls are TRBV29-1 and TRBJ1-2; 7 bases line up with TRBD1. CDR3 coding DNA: TGCAGCGTTGAAGTGGGAGACAGGGCCAACTATGGCTACACCTTC. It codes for CSVEVGDRANYGYTF.